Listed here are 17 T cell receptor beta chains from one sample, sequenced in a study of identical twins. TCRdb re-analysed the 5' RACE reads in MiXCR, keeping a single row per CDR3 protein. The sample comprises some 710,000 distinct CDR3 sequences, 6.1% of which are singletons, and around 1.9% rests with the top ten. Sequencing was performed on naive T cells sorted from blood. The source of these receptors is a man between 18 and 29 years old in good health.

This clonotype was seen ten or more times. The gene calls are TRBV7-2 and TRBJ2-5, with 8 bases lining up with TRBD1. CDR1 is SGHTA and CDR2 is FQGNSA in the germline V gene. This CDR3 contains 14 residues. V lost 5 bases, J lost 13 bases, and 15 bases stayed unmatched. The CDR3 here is CASSPRQGHGVTYF. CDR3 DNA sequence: TGTGCCAGCAGCCCCCGACAGGGGCACGGGGTGACGTACTTC.

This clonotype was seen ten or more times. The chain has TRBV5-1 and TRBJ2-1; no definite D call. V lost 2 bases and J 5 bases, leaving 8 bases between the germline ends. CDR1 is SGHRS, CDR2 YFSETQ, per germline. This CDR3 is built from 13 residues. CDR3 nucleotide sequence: TGCGCCAGCAGCTTAGTAGGAGACAATGAGCAGTTCTTC. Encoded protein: CASSLVGDNEQFF. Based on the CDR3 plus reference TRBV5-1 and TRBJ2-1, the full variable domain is KAGVTQTPRYLIKTRGQQVTLSCSPISGHRSVSWYQQTPGQGLQFLFEYFSETQRNKGNFPGRFSGRQFSNSRSEMNVSTLELGDSALYLCASSLVGDNEQFFGPGTRLTVL.

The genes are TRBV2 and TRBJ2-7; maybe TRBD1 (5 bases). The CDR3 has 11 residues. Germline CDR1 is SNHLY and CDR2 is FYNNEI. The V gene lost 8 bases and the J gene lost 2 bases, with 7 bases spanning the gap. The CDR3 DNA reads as TGTGCCAGCGGACAAACCTACGAGCAGTACTTC. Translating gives CASGQTYEQYF. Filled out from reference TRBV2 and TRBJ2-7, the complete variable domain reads EPEVTQTPSHQVTQMGQEVILRCVPISNHLYFYWYRQILGQKVEFLVSFYNNEISEKSEIFDDQFSVERPDGSNFTLKIRSTKLEDSAMYFCASGQTYEQYFGPGTRLTVT.

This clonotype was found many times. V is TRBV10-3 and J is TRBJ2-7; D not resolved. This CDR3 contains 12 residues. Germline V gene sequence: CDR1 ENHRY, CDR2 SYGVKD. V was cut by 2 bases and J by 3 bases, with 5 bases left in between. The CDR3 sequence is CAISEGRYEQYF. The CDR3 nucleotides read TGTGCCATCAGTGAGGGTCGCTACGAGCAGTACTTC.

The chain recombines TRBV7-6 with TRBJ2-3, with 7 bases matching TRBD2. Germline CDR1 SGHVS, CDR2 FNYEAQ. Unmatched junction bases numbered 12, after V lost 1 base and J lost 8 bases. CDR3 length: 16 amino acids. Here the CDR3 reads CASSLDGARGSGTQYF. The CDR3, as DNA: TGTGCCAGCAGCTTAGATGGCGCGCGGGGGTCCGGTACGCAGTATTTT.

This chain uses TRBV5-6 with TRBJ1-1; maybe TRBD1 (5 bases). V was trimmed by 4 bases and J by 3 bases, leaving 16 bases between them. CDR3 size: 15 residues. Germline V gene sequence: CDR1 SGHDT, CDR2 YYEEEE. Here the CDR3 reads CASSRSGGGDTEAFF. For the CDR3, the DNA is TGTGCCAGCAGCCGCTCCGGGGGAGGGGACACTGAAGCTTTCTTT.

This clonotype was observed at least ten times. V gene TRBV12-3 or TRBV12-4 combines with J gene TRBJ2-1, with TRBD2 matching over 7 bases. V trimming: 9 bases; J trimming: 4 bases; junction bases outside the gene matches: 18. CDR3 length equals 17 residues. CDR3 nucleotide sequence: TGTGCCAGTCTAGGAGCGGGGAGTGGGGAGGGGTACAATGAGCAGTTCTTC. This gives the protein CASLGAGSGEGYNEQFF.

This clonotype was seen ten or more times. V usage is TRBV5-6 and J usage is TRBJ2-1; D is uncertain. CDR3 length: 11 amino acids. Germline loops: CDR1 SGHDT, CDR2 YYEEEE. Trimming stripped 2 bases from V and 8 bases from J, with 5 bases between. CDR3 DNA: TGTGCCAGCAGCTTTATAGATGAGCAGTTCTTC. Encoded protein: CASSFIDEQFF.

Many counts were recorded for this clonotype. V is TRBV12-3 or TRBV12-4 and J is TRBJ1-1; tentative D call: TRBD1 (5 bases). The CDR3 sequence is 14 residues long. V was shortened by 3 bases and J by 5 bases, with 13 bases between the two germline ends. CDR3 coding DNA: TGTGCCAGCAGTTTGATAGGGGACCTTACTGAAGCTTTCTTT. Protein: CASSLIGDLTEAFF.

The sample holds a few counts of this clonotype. The CDR3 DNA reads as TGTGCCAGTAGTATAGATGGGTTCCCAGGCACTGAAGCTTTCTTT. As protein: CASSIDGFPGTEAFF. The gene calls are TRBV19 and TRBJ1-1; D not certain. V lost 0 bases and J 4 bases, leaving 12 bases between the germline ends. This CDR3 comprises 15 residues. CDR1 and CDR2 from the germline V gene are LNHDA and SQIVND (reference sequence).

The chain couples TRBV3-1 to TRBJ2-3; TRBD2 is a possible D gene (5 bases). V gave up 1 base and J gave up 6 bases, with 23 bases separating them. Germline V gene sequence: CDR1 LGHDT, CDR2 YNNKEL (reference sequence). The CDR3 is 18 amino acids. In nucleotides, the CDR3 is TGTGCCAGCAGCCAAGCTTGGAGAGGGTCCACGGTCCGGGATACGCAGTATTTT. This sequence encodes CASSQAWRGSTVRDTQYF.

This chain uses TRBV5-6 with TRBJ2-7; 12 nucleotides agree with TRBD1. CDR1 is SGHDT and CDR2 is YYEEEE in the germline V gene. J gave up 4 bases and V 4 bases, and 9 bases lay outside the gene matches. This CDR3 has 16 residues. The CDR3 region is CASSNSGTGGAYEQYV. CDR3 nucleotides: TGTGCCAGCAGCAACTCCGGGACAGGGGGCGCTTACGAGCAGTACGTC.

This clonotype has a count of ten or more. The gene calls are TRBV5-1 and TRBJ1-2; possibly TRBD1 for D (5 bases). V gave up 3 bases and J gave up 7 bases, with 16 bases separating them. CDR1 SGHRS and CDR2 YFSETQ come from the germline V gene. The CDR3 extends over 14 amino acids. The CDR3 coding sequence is TGCGCCAGCAGCTGGGGAGGGACCCGACGTGGCTACACCTTC. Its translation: CASSWGGTRRGYTF.

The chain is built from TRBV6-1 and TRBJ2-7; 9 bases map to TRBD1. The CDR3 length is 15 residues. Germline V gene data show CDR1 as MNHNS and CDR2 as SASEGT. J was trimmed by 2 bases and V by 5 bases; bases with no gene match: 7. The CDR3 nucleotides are TGTGCCAGCAGTCCCGGACAGGGGCTAACCTACGAGCAGTACGTC. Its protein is CASSPGQGLTYEQYV.

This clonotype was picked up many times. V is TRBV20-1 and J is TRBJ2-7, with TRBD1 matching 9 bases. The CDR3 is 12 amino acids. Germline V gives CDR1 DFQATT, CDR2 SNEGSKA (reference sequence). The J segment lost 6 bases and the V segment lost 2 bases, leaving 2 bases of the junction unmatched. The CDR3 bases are TGCAGTGCTAGACCGACAGGGGGCGAGCAGTACTTC. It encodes CSARPTGGEQYF.

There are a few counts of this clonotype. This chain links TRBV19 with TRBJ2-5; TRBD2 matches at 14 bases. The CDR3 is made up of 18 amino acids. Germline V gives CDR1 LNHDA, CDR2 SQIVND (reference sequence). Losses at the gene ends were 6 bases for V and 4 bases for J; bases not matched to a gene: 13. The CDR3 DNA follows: TGTGCCAGTAGCATCCCGGGACTAGCGGGAGTATCGGGAGAGACCCAGTACTTC. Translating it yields CASSIPGLAGVSGETQYF.

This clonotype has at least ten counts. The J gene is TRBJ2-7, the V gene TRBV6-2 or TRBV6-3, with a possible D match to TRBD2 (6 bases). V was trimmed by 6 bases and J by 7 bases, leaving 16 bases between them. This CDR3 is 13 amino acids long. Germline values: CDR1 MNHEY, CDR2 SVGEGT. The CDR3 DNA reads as TGTGCCAGCAGCAAAACTCTAGCGTGGGAGCAGTACTTC. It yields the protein CASSKTLAWEQYF.